Listed here are 10 T cell receptor beta chains from one sample, sequenced in a study of T-cell memory formation after mild COVID-19. TCRdb independently ran MiXCR on the 5' RACE reads; one entry per CDR3 protein. The sample contains about 430,000 distinct CDR3 sequences, roughly 17% of which appear only once. The sequenced sample was PBMCs or a T cell subset sorted from them (not recorded which). The receptors come from a man aged 18 to 35 who had mild COVID-19 (a few samples of this study predate the infection). Cell type and time point are not known.

This clonotype was observed a few times. This chain links TRBV20-1 with TRBJ1-5; the D gene is possibly TRBD1 (5 bases). The V gene lost 1 base and the J gene lost 7 bases, with 8 bases spanning the gap. The germline CDR1 and CDR2 sequences are DFQATT and SNEGSKA (reference sequence). The CDR3 contains 12 residues. The CDR3 bases are TGCAGTGCTAGAGGGGGACGCCAGCCCCAGCATTTT. It yields the protein CSARGGRQPQHF.

A few counts support this clonotype. V usage is TRBV6-2 or TRBV6-3 and J usage is TRBJ1-2; 10 nucleotides line up with TRBD1. Looked up from germline, CDR1 is MNHEY and CDR2 is SVGEGT. The CDR3 totals 13 residues. V lost 6 bases, J lost 9 bases, and 7 bases stayed unmatched. The CDR3 is CASRPGQGFRYTF. DNA of the CDR3: TGTGCCAGCAGACCGGGACAGGGGTTTCGCTACACCTTC.

This clonotype came up once. The chain couples TRBV5-1 to TRBJ2-7; 10 bases map to TRBD2. The J call may be faulty, since TRBJ2-5 better matches the DNA end. This CDR3 region has 16 residues. The germline V gene encodes CDR1 SGHRS and CDR2 YFSETQ. This CDR3 reads CASSPSSGGISETQYF. CDR3 sequence (DNA): TGCGCCAGCAGTCCTTCTAGCGGGGGTATTTCGGAGACCCAGTACTTC.

The table lists this clonotype with a few counts. V is TRBV7-9 and J is TRBJ1-5; perhaps TRBD1 as D (6 bases). V was cut by 5 bases and J by 2 bases, with 13 bases left in between. Germline CDR1 and CDR2: SEHNR and FQNEAQ (reference sequence). The CDR3 is 15 residues long. The CDR3 DNA reads TGTGCCAGCAGCAAAGACAGGATAGGCAATCAGCCCCAGCATTTT. Translation: CASSKDRIGNQPQHF.

The chain joins TRBV11-2 to TRBJ2-1; 7 bases match TRBD1. Germline V lookup: CDR1 SGHAT, CDR2 FQNNGV. CDR3 length: 18 amino acids. Trimming cost V 5 bases and J 0 bases; bases outside gene matches: 13. CDR3 amino acids: CASSRPVGDSRSYNEQFF. CDR3 coding DNA: TGTGCCAGCAGCCGGCCGGTGGGGGACAGCCGCTCCTACAATGAGCAGTTCTTC.

This clonotype was seen more than once but under ten times. The genes are TRBV6-5 and TRBJ1-4; no firm D call. The length of the CDR3 is 15 residues. Germline lookup yields CDR1 MNHEY and CDR2 SVGAGI. The V gene lost 2 bases and the J gene lost 5 bases, with 12 bases spanning the gap. CDR3: CASSYRGRGNEKLFF. The CDR3 region has the DNA TGTGCCAGCAGTTACCGAGGACGGGGAAATGAAAAACTGTTTTTT.

In this sample, this clonotype turned up a few times. The chain employs TRBV10-3 and TRBJ1-2, with D unclear. V gave up 0 bases and J gave up 0 bases, with 8 bases separating them. This CDR3 is 15 amino acids long. Per the germline V gene, CDR1 is ENHRY and CDR2 is SYGVKD. The CDR3 nucleotides read TGTGCCATCAGTGAGTCCCGCTCCACTAACTATGGCTACACCTTC. It specifies CAISESRSTNYGYTF.

The chain uses TRBV7-9 and TRBJ2-7; D remains ambiguous. V was clipped by 6 bases and J by 6 bases, with 12 bases between them. The CDR3 is 12 amino acids. The germline V gene encodes CDR1 SEHNR and CDR2 FQNEAQ (reference sequence). The CDR3 here is CASSKDSFEQYF. The CDR3 nucleotides read TGTGCCAGCAGTAAGGATTCGTTCGAGCAGTACTTC.

The chain carries TRBV27 and TRBJ1-1, with unresolved D. The CDR3 totals 14 residues. Trimming left V 7 bases short and J 1 base short, with 13 bases between. The V gene's germline CDR1 is MNHEY and CDR2 SMNVEV (reference sequence). The CDR3 sequence: CASTPGGTNTEAFF. The CDR3 DNA reads as TGTGCCAGCACCCCAGGAGGAACGAACACTGAAGCTTTCTTT.

This chain joins TRBV12-3 or TRBV12-4 and TRBJ2-7; D is tentatively TRBD1 or TRBD2 (5 bases each). V was cut by 0 bases and J by 6 bases, with 15 bases left in between. CDR3 size: 15 residues. This chain's CDR3 is CASSLAAGTGAEQYF. The CDR3 DNA follows: TGTGCCAGCAGTTTAGCCGCTGGGACGGGTGCCGAGCAGTACTTC.